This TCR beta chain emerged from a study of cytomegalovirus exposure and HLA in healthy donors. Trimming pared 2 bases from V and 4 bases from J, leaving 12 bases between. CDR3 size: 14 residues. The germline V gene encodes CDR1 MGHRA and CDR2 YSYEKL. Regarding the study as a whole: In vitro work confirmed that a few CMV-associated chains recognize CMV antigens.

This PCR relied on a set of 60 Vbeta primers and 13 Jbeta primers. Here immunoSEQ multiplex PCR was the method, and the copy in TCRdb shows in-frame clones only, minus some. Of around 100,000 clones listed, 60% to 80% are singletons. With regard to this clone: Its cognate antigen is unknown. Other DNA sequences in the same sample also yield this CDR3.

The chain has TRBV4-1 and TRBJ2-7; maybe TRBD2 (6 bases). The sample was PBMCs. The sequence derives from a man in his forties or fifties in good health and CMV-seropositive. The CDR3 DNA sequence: TGCGCCAGCAGCCAATCGGCGGGGAGTTACGAGCAGTACTTC. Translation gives CASSQSAGSYEQYF.